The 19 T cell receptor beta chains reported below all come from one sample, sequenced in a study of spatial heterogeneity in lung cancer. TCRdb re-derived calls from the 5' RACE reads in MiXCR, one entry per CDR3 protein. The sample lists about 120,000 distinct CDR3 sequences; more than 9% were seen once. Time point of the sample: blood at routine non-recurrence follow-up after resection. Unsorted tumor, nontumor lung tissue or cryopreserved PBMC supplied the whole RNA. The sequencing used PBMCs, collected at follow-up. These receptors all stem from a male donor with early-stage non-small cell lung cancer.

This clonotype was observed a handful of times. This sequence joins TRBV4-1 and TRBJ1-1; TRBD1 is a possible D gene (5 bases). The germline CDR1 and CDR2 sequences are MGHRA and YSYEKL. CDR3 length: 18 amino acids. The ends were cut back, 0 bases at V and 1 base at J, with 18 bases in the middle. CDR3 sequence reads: CASSQDPSAGLPNTEAFF. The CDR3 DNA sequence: TGCGCCAGCAGCCAAGACCCATCAGCGGGGCTCCCGAACACTGAAGCTTTCTTT.

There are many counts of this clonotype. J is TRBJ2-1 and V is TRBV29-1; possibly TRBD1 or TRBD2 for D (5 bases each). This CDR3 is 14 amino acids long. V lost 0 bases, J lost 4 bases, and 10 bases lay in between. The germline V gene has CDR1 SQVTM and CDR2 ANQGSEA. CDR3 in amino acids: CSVEDPREYNEQFF. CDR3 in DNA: TGCAGCGTTGAAGACCCCAGGGAGTACAATGAGCAGTTCTTC.

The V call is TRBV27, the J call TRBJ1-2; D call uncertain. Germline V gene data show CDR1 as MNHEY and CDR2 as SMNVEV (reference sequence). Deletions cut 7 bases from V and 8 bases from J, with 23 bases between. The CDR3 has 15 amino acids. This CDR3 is CASNPKAFPGYGYTF. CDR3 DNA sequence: TGTGCCAGCAACCCGAAGGCGTTTCCGGGGTACGGCTACACCTTC.

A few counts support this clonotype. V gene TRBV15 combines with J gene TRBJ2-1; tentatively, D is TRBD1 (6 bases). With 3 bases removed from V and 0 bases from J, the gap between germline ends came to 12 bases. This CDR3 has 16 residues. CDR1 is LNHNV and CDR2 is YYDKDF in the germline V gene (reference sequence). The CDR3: CATSRTTGSSYNEQFF. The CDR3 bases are TGTGCCACCAGCAGGACAACAGGGAGCTCCTACAATGAGCAGTTCTTC.

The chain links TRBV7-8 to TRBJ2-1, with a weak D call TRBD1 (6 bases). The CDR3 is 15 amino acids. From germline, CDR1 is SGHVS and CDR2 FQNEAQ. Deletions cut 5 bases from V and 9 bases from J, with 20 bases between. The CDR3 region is CASSRTSRDNLEQFF. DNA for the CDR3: TGTGCCAGCAGCCGGACCAGTCGGGACAATCTTGAGCAGTTCTTC.

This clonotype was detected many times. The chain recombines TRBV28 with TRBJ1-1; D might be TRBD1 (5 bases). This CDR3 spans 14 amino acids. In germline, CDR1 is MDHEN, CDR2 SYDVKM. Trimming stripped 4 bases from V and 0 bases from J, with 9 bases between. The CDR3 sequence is CASSSSGLNTEAFF. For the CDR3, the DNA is TGTGCCAGCAGTTCTTCAGGGTTGAACACTGAAGCTTTCTTT.

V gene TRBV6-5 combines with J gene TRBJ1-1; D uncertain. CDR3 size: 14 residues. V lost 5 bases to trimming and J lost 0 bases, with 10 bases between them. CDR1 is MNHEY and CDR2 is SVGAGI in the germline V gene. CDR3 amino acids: CASSHQLLNTEAFF. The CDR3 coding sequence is TGTGCCAGCAGTCATCAGCTCTTGAACACTGAAGCTTTCTTT.

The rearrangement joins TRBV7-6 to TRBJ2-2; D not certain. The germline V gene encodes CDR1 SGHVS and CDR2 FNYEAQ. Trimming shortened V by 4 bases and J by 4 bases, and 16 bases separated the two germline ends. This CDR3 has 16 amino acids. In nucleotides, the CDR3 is TGTGCCAGCAGCTCCCCCCGCAGCCTTAGCACCGGGGAGCTGTTTTTT. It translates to CASSSPRSLSTGELFF.

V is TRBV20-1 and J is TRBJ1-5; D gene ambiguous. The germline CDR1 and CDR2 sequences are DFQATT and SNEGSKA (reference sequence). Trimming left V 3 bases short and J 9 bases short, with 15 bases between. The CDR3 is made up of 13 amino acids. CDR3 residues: CSARPPGTGPQHF. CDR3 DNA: TGCAGTGCTAGGCCCCCGGGCACCGGGCCCCAGCATTTT.

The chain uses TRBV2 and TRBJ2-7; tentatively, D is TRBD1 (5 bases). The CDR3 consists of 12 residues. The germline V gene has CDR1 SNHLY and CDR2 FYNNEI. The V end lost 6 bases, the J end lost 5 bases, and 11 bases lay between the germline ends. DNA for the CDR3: TGTGCCAGCAGCAAGGGGCGGAACGAGCAGTACTTC. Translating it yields CASSKGRNEQYF.

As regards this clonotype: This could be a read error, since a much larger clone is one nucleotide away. CDR3: CASSQEAPQTSGGCNEQFF. The DNA for the CDR3 is TGTGCCAGCAGCCAAGAAGCCCCCCAGACTAGCGGGGGTTGCAATGAGCAGTTCTTC. The rearrangement joins TRBV3-1 to TRBJ2-1, with 12 bases identical to TRBD2. CDR1 and CDR2 from the germline V gene are LGHDT and YNNKEL (reference sequence). This CDR3 spans 19 amino acids. V shed 0 bases, J shed 6 bases, and the junction held 12 bases outside the gene matches.

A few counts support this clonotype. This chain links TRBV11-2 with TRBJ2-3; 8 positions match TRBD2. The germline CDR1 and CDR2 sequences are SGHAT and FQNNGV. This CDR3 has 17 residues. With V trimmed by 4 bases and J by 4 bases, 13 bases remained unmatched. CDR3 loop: CASSSVKGLAQADTQYF. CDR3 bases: TGTGCCAGCAGCTCGGTTAAAGGACTAGCTCAGGCAGATACGCAGTATTTT.

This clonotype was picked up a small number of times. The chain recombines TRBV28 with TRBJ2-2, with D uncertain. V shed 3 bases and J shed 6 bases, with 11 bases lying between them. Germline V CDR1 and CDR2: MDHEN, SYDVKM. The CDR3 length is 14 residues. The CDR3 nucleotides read TGTGCCAGCAGTTTTCGTATTGGGGCCGGGGAGCTGTTTTTT. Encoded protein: CASSFRIGAGELFF.

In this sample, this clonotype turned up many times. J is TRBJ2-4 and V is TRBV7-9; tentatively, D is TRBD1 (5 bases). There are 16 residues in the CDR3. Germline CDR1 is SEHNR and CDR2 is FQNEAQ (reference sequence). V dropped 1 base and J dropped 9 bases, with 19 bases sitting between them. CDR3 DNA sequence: TGTGCCAGCAGCTTAGGTACCGGACAAAGAAGAGGCATTCAGTACTTC. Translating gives CASSLGTGQRRGIQYF.

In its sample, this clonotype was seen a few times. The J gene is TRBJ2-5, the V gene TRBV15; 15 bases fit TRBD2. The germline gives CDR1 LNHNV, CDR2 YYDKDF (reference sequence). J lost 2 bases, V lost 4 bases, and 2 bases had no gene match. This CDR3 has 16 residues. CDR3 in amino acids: CATSTGLAGGQETQYF. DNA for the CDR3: TGTGCCACCAGCACCGGACTAGCGGGGGGGCAAGAGACCCAGTACTTC.

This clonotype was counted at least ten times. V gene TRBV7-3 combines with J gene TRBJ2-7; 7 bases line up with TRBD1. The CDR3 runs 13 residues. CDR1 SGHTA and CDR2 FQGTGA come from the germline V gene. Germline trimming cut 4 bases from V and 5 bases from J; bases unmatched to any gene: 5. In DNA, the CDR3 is TGTGCCAGCAGCTCCACAGGGGTCCACGAGCAGTACTTC. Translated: CASSSTGVHEQYF.

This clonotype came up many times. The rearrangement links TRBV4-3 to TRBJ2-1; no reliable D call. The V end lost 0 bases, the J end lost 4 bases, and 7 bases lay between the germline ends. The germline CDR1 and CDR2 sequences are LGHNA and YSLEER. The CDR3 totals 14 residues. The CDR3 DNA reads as TGCGCCAGCAGCCAAGATCAGGTATACAATGAGCAGTTCTTC. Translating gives CASSQDQVYNEQFF.

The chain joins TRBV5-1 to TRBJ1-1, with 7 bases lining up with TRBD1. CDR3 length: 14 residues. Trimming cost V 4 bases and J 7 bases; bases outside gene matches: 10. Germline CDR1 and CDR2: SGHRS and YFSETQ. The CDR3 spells CASSPSRGDLEAFF. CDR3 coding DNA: TGCGCCAGCAGCCCCTCCAGGGGGGACCTTGAAGCTTTCTTT.

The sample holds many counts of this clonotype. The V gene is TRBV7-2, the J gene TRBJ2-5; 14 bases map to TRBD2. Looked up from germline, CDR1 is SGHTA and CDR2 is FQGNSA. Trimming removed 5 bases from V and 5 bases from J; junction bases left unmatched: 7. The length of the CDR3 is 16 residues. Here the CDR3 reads CASSRGLAGGGETQYF. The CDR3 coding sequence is TGTGCCAGCAGCCGAGGACTAGCGGGGGGAGGGGAGACCCAGTACTTC.